The entry below describes one T cell receptor (beta chain). The data were obtained in a study of cytotoxic CD8 clonotypes in ibrutinib-treated CLL. Study as a whole: Responses: approximately 25 partial, 2 complete; after median approximately 67 months, about 14 stayed remitted, some twelve progressed. The authors obtained response samples at a median of around eleven months of treatment, range 6 to 36.

The CDR3 length is 20 residues. Germline assignment: CDR1 MRHNA and CDR2 SNTAGT. Germline trimming cut 1 base from V and 0 bases from J; bases unmatched to any gene: 11. Profiled with immunoSEQ multiplex PCR; TCRdb holds only in-frame clones, not every one. Among about 140,000 clones listed, 77% were seen once. V usage is TRBV6-4 and J usage is TRBJ1-6, with 8 bases lining up with TRBD1. The starting material was PBMCs, obtained after 12 months of ibrutinib treatment. The receptor was isolated from a human donor with chronic lymphocytic leukemia. This CDR3 is CASSDFIPGQASSYNSPLHF. DNA for the CDR3: TGTGCCAGCAGTGACTTCATACCGGGACAGGCGAGCTCCTATAATTCACCCCTCCACTTT.